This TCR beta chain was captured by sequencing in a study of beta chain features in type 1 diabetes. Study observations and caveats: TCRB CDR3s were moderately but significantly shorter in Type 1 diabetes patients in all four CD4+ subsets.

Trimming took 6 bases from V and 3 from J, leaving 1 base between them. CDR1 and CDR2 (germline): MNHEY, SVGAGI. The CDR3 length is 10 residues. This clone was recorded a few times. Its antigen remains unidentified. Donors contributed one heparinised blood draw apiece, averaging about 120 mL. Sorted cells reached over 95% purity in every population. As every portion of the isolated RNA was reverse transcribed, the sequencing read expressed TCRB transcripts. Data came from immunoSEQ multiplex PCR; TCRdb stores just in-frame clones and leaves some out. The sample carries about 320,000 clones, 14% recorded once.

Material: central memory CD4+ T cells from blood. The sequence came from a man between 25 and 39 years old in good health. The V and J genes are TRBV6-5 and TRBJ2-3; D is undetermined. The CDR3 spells CASRTDTQYF. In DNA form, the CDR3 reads TGTGCCAGCAGAACAGATACGCAGTATTTT.